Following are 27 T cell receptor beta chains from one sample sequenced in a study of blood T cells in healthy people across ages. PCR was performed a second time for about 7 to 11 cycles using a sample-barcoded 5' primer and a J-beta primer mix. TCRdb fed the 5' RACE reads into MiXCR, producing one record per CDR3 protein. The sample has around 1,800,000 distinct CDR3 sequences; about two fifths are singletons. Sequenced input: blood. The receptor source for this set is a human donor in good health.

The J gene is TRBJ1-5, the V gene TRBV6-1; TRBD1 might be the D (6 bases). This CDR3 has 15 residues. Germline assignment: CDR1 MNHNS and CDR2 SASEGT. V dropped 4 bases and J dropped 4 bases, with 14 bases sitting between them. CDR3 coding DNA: TGTGCCAGCAGTGTTCTCAGGGGTGGTAATCAGCCCCAGCATTTT. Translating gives CASSVLRGGNQPQHF.

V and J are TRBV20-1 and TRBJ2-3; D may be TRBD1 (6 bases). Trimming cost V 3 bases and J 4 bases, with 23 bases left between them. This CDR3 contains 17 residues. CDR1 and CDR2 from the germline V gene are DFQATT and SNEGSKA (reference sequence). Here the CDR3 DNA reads TGCAGTGCTAGGGCCGAGGGATGGGGGCCCACCGCAGATACGCAGTATTTT. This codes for CSARAEGWGPTADTQYF.

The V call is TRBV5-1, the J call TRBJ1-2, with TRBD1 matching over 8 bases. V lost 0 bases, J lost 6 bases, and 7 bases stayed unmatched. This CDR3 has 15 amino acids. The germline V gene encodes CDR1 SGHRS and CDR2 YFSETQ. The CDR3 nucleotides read TGCGCCAGCAGCTTGGCCCAGGGGGCTAGTAATGGCTACACCTTC. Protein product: CASSLAQGASNGYTF.

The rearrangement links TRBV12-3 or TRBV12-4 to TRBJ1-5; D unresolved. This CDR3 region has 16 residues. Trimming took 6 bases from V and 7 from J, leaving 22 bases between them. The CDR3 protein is CASSIGPAAGYQPQHF. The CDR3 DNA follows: TGTGCCAGCAGCATTGGCCCCGCCGCGGGATACCAGCCCCAGCATTTT.

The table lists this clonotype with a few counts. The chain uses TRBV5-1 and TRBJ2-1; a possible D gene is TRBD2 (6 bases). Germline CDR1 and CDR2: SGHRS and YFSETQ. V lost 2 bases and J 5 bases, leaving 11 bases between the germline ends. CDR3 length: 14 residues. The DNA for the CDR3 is TGCGCCAGCAGCTTTGAGACGGGGGACAATGAGCAGTTCTTC. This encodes CASSFETGDNEQFF.

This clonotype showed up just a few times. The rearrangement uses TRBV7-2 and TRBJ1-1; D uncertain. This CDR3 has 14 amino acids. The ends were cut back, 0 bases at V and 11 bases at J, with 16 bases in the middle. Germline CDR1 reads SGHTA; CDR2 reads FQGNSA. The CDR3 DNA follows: TGTGCCAGCAGCTTAGCCGGGTTGGGGAGTCGGGCTTTCTTT. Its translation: CASSLAGLGSRAFF.

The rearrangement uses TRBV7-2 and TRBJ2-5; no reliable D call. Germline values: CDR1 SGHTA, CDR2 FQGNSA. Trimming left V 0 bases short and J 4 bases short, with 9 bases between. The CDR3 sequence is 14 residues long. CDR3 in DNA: TGTGCCAGCAGCTTAGCGACCACAGTAGAGACCCAGTACTTC. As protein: CASSLATTVETQYF.

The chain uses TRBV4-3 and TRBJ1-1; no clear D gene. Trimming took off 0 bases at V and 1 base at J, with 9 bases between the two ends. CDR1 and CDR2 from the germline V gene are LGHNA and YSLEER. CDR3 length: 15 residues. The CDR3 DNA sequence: TGCGCCAGCAGCCAAGACGCTCCACCGAACACTGAAGCTTTCTTT. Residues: CASSQDAPPNTEAFF.

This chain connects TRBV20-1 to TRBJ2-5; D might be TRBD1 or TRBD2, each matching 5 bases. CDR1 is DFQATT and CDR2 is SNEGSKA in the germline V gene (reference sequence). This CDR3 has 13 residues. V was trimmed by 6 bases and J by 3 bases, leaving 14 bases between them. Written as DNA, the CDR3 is TGCAGTGCCTCTCGGGGCGCTGAAGAGACCCAGTACTTC. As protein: CSASRGAEETQYF.

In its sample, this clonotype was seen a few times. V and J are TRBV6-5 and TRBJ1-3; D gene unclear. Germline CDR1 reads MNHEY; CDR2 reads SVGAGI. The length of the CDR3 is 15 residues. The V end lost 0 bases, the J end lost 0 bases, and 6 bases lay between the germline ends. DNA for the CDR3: TGTGCCAGCAGTTACTCGATCCACTCTGGAAACACCATATATTTT. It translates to CASSYSIHSGNTIYF.

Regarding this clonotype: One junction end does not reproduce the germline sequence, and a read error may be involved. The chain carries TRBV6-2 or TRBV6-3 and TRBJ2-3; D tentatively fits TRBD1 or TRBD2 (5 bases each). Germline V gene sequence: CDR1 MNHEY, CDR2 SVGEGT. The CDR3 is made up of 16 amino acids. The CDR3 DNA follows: TGTACCAGCAGGGACGATTATTCTTCCTACACAGATACGCAGTATTTT. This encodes CTSRDDYSSYTDTQYF.

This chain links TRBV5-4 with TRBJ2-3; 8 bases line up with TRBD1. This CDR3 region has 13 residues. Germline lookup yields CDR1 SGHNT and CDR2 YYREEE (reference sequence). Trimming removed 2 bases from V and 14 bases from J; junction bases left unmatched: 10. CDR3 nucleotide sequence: TGTGCCAGCAGCTTCCCAGCCGGGACAGGAACGTATTTT. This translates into CASSFPAGTGTYF.

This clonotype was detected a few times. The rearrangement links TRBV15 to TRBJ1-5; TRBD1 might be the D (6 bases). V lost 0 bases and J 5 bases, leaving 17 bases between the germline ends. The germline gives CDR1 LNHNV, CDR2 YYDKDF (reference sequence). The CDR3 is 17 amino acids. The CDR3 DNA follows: TGTGCCACCAGCAGAGATCTGGGGGCCTATCGCCATCAGCCCCAGCATTTT. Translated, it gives CATSRDLGAYRHQPQHF.

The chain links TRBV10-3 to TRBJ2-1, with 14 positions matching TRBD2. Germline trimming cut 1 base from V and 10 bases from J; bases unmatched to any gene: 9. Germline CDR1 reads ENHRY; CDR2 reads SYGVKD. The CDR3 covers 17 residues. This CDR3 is CAISEFPGLAGAYEQFF. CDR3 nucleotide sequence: TGTGCCATCAGTGAGTTTCCGGGACTAGCGGGGGCCTACGAGCAGTTCTTC.

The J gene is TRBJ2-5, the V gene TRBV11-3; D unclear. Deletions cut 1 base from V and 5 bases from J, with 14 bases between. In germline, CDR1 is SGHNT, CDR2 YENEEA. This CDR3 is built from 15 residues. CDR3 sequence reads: CASSLATTLRETQYF. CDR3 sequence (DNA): TGTGCCAGCAGCTTAGCGACGACACTCAGGGAGACCCAGTACTTC.

Here the CDR3 DNA reads TGTGCCAGCAGTTTTCATGCTTCCCAGGGGGAGCAGTACTTC. Its translation: CASSFHASQGEQYF. The J gene is TRBJ2-4, the V gene TRBV12-3 or TRBV12-4; 7 bases line up with TRBD1. V lost 3 bases, J lost 13 bases, and 12 bases stayed unmatched. CDR3 length equals 14 residues.

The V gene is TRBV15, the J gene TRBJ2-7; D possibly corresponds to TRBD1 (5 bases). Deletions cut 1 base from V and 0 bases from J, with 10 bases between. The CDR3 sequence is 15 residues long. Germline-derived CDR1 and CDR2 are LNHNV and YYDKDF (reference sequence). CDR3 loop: CATSRAGSASYEQYF. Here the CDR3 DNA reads TGTGCCACCAGCAGAGCAGGGTCTGCCTCCTACGAGCAGTACTTC. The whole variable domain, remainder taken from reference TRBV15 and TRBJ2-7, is DAMVIQNPRYQVTQFGKPVTLSCSQTLNHNVMYWYQQKSSQAPKLLFHYYDKDFNNEADTPDNFQSRRPNTSFCFLDIRSPGLGDTAMYLCATSRAGSASYEQYFGPGTRLTVT.

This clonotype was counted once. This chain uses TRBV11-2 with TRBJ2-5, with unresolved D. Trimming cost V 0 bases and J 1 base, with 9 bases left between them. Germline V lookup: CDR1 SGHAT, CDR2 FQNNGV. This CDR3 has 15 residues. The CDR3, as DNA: TGTGCCAGCAGCTTAGAGGGGATGCGCCAAGAGACCCAGTACTTC. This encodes CASSLEGMRQETQYF.

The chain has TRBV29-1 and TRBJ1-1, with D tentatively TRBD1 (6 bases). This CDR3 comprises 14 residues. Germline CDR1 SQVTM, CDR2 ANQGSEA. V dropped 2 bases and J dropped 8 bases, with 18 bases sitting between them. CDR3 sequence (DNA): TGCAGCGTTGAAAGTAGTACAGGGACGGACGAAGCTTTCTTT. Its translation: CSVESSTGTDEAFF.

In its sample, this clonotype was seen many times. The CDR3 DNA follows: TGTGCCAGCAGCCAAGACTTAGGGGGGAATGAGCAGTTCTTC. The encoded protein is CASSQDLGGNEQFF. The V call is TRBV4-2, the J call TRBJ2-1; D is possibly TRBD1 or TRBD2 (6 bases each). There are 14 residues in the CDR3. The V gene's germline CDR1 is LGHNA and CDR2 YNFKEQ. Trimming removed 0 bases from V and 7 bases from J, with 10 bases in between.

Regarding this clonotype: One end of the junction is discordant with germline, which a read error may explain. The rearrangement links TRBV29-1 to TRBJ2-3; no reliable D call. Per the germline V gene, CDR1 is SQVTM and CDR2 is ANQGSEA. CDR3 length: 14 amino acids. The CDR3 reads CSVEVVIGTDAQYF. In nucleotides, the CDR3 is TGCAGCGTTGAAGTAGTGATTGGCACAGATGCGCAGTATTTT.

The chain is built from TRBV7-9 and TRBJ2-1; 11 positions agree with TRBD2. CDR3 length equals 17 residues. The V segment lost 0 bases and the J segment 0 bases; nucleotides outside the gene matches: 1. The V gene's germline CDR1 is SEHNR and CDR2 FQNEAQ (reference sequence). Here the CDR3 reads CASSLALAGGSYNEQFF. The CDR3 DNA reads TGTGCCAGCAGCTTAGCGCTAGCGGGGGGCTCCTACAATGAGCAGTTCTTC.

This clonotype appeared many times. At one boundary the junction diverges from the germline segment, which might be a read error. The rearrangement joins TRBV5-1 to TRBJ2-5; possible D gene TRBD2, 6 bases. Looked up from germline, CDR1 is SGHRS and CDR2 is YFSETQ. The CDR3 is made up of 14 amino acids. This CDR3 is CASSAGTVQETQYF. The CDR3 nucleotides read TGTGCCAGCAGCGCCGGGACTGTCCAAGAGACCCAGTACTTC.

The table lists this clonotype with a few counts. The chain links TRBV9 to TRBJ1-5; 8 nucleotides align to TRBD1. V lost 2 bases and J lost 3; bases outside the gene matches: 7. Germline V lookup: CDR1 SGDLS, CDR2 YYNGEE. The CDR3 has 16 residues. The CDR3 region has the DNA TGTGCCAGCAGCGTCCGAGGGACAGGCGACAATCAGCCCCAGCATTTT. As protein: CASSVRGTGDNQPQHF.

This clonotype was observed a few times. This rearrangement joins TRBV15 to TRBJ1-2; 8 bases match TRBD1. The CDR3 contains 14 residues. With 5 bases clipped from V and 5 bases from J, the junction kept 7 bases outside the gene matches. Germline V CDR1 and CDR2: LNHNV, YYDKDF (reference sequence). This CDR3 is CATSSDREYYGYTF. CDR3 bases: TGTGCCACCAGCTCGGACAGGGAATATTATGGCTACACCTTC.

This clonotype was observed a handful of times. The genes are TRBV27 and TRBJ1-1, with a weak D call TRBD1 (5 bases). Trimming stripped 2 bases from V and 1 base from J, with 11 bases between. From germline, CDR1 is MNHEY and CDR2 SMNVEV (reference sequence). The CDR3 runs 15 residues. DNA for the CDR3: TGTGCCAGCAGTTTAGGGGCCGGGCCGAACACTGAAGCTTTCTTT. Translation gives CASSLGAGPNTEAFF.

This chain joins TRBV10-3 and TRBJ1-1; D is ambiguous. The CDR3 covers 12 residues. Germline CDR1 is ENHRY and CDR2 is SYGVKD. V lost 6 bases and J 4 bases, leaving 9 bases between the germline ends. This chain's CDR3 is CAIRDLSTEAFF. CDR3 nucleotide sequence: TGTGCCATCAGGGACTTGAGCACTGAAGCTTTCTTT.